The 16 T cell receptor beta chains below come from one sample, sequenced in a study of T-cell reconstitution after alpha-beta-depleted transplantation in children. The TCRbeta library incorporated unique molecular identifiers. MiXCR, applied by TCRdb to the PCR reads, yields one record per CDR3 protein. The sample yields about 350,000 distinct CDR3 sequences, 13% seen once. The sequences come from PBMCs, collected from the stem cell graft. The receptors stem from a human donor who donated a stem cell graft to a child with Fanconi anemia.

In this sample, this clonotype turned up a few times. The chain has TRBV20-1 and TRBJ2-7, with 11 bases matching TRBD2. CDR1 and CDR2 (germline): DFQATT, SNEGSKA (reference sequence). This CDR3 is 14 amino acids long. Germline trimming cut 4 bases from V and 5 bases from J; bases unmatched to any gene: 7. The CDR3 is CSATPTSGGDEQYV. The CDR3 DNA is TGCAGTGCTACCCCCACTAGCGGGGGTGACGAGCAGTACGTC.

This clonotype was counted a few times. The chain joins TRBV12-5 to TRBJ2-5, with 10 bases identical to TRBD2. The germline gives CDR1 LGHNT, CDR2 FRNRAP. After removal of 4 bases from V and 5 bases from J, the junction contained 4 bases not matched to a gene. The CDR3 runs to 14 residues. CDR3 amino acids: CASGSTTSGETQYF. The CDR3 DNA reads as TGTGCTAGTGGTTCTACGACTAGCGGGGAGACCCAGTACTTC.

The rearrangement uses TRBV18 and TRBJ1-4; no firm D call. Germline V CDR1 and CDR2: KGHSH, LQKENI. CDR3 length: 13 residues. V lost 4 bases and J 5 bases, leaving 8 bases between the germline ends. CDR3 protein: CASSRDKNEKLFF. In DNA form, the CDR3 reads TGTGCCAGCTCACGAGACAAGAATGAAAAACTGTTTTTT.

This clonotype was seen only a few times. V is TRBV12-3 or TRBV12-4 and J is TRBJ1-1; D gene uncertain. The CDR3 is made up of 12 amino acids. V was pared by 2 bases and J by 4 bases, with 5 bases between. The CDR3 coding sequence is TGTGCCAGCAGTTTATTCCCCACTGAAGCTTTCTTT. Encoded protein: CASSLFPTEAFF.

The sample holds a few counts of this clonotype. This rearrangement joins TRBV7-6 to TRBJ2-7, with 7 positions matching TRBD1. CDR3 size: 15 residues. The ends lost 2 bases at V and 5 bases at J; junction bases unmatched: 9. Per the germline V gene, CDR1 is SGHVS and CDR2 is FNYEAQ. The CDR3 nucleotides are TGTGCCAGCAGCTTAACCGAACAGGGGCGAGACGAGCAGTACTTC. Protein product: CASSLTEQGRDEQYF. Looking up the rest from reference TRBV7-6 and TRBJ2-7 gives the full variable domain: GAGVSQSPRYKVTKRGQDVALRCDPISGHVSLYWYRQALGQGPEFLTYFNYEAQQDKSGLPNDRFSAERPEGSISTLTIQRTEQRDSAMYRCASSLTEQGRDEQYFGPGTRLTVT.

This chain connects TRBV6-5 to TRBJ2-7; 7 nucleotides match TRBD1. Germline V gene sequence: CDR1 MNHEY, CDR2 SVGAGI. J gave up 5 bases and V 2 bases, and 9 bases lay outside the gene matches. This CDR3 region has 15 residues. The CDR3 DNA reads TGTGCCAGCAGTTACAGCCCAGACAGGGCCAACGAGCAGTACTTC. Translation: CASSYSPDRANEQYF.

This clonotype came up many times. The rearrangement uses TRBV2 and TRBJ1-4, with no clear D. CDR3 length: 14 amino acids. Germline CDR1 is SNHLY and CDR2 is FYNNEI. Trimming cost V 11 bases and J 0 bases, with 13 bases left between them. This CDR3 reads CAVPGGPTNEKLFF. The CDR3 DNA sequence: TGTGCCGTTCCCGGCGGCCCAACTAATGAAAAACTGTTTTTT.

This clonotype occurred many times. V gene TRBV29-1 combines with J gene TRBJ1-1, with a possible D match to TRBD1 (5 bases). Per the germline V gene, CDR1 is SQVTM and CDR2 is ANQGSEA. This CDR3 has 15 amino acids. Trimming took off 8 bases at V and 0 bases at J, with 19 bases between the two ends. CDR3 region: CSTVKMGGMNTEAFF. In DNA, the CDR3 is TGCAGCACAGTCAAAATGGGGGGGATGAACACTGAAGCTTTCTTT.

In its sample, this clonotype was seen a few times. The CDR3 DNA sequence: TGCAGTGCTAGAGTATCAGGTCCCGCGAACACCGGGGAGCTGTTTTTT. It is translated as CSARVSGPANTGELFF. V gene TRBV20-1 combines with J gene TRBJ2-2; D is undetermined. V was pared by 1 base and J by 0 bases, with 12 bases between. The CDR3 runs to 16 residues. CDR1 is DFQATT, CDR2 SNEGSKA, per germline (reference sequence).

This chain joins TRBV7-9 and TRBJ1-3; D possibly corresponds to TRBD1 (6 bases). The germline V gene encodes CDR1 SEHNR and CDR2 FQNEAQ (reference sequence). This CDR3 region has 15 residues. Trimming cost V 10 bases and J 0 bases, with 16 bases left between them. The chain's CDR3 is CATQVRGGSGNTIYF. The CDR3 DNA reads TGTGCCACCCAGGTCAGGGGAGGCTCTGGAAACACCATATATTTT.

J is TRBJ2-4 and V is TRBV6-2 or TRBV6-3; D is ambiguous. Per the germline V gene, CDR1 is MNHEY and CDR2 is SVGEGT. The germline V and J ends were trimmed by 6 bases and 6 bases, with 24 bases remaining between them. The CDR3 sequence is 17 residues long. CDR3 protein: CASSPLPGRRVGNIQYF. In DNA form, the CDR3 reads TGTGCCAGCAGCCCACTCCCGGGTCGGCGAGTCGGAAACATTCAGTACTTC.

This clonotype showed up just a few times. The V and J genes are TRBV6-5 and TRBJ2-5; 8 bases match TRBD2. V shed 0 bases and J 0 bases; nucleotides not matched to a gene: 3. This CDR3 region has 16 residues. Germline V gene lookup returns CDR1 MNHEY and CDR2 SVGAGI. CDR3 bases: TGTGCCAGCAGTTACTCGCCGGGGGGGCACCAAGAGACCCAGTACTTC. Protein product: CASSYSPGGHQETQYF.

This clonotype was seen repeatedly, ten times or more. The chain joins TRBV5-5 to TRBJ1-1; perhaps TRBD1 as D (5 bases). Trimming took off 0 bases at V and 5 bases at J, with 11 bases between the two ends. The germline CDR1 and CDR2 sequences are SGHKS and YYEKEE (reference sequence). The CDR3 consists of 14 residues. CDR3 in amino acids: CASSLVVQGTEAFF. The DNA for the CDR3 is TGTGCCAGCAGCTTGGTTGTTCAGGGAACTGAAGCTTTCTTT.

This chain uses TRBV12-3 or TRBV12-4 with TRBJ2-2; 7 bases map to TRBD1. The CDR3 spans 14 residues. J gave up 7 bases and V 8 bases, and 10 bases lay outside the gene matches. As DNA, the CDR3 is TGTGCCAGCCGACCCCAGGGGGTGGACGGGGAGCTGTTTTTT. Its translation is CASRPQGVDGELFF.

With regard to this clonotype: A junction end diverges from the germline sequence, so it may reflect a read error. The CDR3 region is CASNKRAGNTGGLFF. CDR3 bases: TGTGCCAGCAACAAAAGGGCAGGGAACACCGGGGGGCTGTTTTTT. The chain recombines TRBV12-3 or TRBV12-4 with TRBJ2-2; a possible D gene is TRBD2 (6 bases). CDR3 length: 15 residues.

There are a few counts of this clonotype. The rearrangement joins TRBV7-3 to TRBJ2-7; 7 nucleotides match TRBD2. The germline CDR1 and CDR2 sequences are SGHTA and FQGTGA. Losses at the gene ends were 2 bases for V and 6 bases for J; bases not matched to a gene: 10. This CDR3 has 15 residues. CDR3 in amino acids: CASSLSSGGMGEQYF. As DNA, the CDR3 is TGTGCCAGCAGCTTATCGTCGGGGGGTATGGGCGAGCAGTACTTC.